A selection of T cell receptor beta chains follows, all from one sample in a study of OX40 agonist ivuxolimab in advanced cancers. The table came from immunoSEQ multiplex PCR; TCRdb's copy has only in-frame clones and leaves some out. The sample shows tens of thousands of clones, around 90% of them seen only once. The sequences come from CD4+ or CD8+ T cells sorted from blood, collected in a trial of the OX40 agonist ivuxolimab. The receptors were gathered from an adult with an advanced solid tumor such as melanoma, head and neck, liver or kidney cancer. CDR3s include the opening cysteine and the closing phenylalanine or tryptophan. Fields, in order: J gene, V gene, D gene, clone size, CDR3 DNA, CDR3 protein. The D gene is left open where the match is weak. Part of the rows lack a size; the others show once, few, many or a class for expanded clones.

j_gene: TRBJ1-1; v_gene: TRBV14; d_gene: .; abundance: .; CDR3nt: TGTGCCAGCAGCCAGCGGCACCGCCTTCTGAACACTGAAGCTTTCTTT; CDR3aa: CASSQRHRLLNTEAFF
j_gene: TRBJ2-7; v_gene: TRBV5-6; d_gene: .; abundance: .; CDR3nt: TGTGCCCGCCGCGGGGCCTACGAGCAGTACTTC; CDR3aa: CARRGAYEQYF
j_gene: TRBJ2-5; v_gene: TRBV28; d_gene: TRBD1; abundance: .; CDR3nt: TGTGCCAGCTTCCCCCCCCTCGGACAGGCAGAGACTCAAGAGACCCAGTACTTC; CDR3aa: CASFPPLGQAETQETQYF
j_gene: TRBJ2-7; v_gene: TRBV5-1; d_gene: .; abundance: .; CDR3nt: TGCGCCAGCAGCTTGGCCGCAGGACCCTACGAGCAGTACTTC; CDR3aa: CASSLAAGPYEQYF
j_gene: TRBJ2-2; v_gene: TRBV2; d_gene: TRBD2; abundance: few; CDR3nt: TGTGCCAGTAGAGGGAGGGCCACATCTGGGGAGCTGTTTTTT; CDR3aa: CASRGRATSGELFF
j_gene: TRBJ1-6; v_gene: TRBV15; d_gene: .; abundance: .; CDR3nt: TGTGCCACCAGCAGAGGGGACCTAAATTCACCCCTCCACTTT; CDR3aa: CATSRGDLNSPLHF
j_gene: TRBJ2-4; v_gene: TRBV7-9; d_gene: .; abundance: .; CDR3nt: TGTGCCAGCAGCTTAGGCCCAGGCGAAAAATTAGCCAAAAACATTCAGTACTTC; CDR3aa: CASSLGPGEKLAKNIQYF
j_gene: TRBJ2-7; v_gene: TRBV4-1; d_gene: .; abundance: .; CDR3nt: TGCGCCAGCAGCCAAGACAGGGACTCCTACGAGCAGTACTTC; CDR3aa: CASSQDRDSYEQYF
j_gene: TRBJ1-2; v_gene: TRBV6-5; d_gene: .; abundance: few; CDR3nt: TGTGCCAGCAGTTACGCGCCACTAAACTATGGCTACACCTTC; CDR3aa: CASSYAPLNYGYTF
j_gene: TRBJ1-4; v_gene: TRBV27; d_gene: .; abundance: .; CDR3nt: TGTGCCAGCAGTCTGAACGGGGTACACACAACTTTTAATGAAAAACTGTTTTTT; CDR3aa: CASSLNGVHTTFNEKLFF
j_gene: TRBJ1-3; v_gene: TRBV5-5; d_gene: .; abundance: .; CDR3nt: TGTGCCAGCAGCTTGGGGAGCTCTGGAAACACCATATATTTT; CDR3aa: CASSLGSSGNTIYF
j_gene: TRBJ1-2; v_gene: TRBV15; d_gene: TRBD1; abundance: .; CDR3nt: TGTGCCACCAGCAGAGGGGACAGGACAATGAGAGGCTACACCTTC; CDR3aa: CATSRGDRTMRGYTF
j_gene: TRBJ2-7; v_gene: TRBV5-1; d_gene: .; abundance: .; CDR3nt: TGCGCCAGCAGCTTGATAGCTTCCTACGAGCAGTACTTC; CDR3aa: CASSLIASYEQYF
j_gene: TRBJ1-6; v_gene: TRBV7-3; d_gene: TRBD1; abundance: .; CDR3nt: TGTGCCAGCAGCTTAGGACAGGGTTATTCACCCCTCCACTTT; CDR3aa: CASSLGQGYSPLHF
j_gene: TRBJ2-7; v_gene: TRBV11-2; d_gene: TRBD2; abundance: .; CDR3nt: TGTGCCAGCAGCCGGACTAGCGGGAGGCCCATTGCGAGGGAGCAGTACTTC; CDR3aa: CASSRTSGRPIAREQYF
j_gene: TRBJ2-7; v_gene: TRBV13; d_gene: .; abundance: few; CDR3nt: TGTGCCAGCAGCTTGTCCTCGTACGAGCAGTACTTC; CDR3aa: CASSLSSYEQYF
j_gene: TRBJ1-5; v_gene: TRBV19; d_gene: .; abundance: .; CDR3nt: TGTGCCAGTAGTATGGAGACAGCTCAGCCCCAGCATTTT; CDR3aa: CASSMETAQPQHF
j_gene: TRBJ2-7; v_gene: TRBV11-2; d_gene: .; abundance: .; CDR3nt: TGTGCCAGCAGCTCCCATCAAACCTACGAGCAGTACTTC; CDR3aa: CASSSHQTYEQYF
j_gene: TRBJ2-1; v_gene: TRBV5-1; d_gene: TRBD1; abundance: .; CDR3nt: TGCGCCAGCAGCGGGACAGGTTCTTACAATGAGCAGTTCTTC; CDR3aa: CASSGTGSYNEQFF
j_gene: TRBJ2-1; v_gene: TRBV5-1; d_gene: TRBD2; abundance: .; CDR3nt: TGCGCCAGCAGCCGGACTAGCGGGGATTACAATGAGCAGTTCTTC; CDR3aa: CASSRTSGDYNEQFF
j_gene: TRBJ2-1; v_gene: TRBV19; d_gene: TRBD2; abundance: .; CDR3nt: TGTGCCAGTGCCCGGACTAGCGGGAGGGGGCGTTTCGACAATGAGCAGTTCTTC; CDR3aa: CASARTSGRGRFDNEQFF
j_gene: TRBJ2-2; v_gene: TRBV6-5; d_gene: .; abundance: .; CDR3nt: TGTGCCAGCGGGACTCCCCCGAACACCGGGGAGCTGTTTTTT; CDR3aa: CASGTPPNTGELFF
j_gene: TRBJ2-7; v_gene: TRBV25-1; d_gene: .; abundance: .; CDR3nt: TGTGCCAGCAGACCCCAAGGCGGCTACGAGCAGTACTTC; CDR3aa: CASRPQGGYEQYF
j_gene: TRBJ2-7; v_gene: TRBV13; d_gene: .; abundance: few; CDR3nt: TGTGCCAGCAGCTTCCAGGAGCCCTACGAGCAGTACTTC; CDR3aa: CASSFQEPYEQYF
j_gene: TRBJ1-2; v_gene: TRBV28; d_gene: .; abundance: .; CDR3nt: TGTGCCAGCAGTCCTGAGTTTTGGGCTGGCTACACCTTC; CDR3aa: CASSPEFWAGYTF
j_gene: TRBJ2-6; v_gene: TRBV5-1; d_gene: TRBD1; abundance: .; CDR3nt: TGCGCCAGCAGGAGACAGGGGGTACCTGGGGCCAACGTCCTGACTTTC; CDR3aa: CASRRQGVPGANVLTF
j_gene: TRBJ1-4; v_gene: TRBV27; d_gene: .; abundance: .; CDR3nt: TGTGCCAGCAGTTTGGTTGGCCACAGGAGTCCCCGTGAAAAACTGTTTTTT; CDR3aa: CASSLVGHRSPREKLFF
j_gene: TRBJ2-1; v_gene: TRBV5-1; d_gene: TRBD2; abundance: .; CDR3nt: TGCGCCAGCAGCTTGGCGGTCGGGAGGGCCCGGAATGAGCAGTTCTTC; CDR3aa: CASSLAVGRARNEQFF
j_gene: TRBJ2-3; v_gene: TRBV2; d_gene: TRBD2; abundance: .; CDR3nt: TGTGCCAGCAGGGGGACTAGCGGTCATGGGACGCAGTATTTT; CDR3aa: CASRGTSGHGTQYF
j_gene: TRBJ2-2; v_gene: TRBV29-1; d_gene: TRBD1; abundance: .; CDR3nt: TGCAGCGCCGGACAGGAAGCGAACACCGGGGAGCTGTTTTTT; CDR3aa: CSAGQEANTGELFF
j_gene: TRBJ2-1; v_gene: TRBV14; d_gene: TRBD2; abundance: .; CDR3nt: TGTGCCAGCAGCCAACGGACTAGCAGATACAATGAGCAGTTCTTC; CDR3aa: CASSQRTSRYNEQFF
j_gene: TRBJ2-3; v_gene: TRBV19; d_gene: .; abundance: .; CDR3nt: TGTGCCAGTACCCCAGGGTTTGTTGTCTCAGATACGCAGTATTTT; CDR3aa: CASTPGFVVSDTQYF
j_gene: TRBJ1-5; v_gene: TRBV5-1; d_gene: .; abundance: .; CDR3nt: TGCGCCAGCAGCTTAACAGGTAGCAATCAGCCCCAGCATTTT; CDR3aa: CASSLTGSNQPQHF
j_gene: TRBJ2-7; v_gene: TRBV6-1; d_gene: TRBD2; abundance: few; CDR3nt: TGTGCCAGCAGTGAAGGACTAGCGGGAGTCTCCTACGAGCAGTACTTC; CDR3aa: CASSEGLAGVSYEQYF
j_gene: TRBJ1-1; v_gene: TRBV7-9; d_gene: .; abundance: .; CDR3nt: TGTGCCAGCAGCTTCTTAGACAGTTCTAACACTGAAGCTTTCTTT; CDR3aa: CASSFLDSSNTEAFF
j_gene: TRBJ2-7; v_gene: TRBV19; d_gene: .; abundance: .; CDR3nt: TGTGCCAGTAGTATCCAGGGGCAATGGGGTAGCTCCTACGAGCAGTACTTC; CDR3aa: CASSIQGQWGSSYEQYF
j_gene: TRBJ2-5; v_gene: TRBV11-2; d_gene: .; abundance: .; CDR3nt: TGTGCCAGTGGCCGCGGGCAGGGGATAGGGACCCAGTACTTC; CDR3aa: CASGRGQGIGTQYF
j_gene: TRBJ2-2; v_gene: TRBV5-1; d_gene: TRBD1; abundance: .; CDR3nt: TGCGCCAGCAGCTTCCGGACAGGGGAGGGCGGGGAGCTGTTTTTT; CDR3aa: CASSFRTGEGGELFF
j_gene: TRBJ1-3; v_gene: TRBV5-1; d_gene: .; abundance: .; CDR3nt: TGCGCCAGCTCTAACAGGGCTGGAAACACCATATATTTT; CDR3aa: CASSNRAGNTIYF
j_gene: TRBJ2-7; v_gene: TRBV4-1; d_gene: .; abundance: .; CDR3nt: TGCGCCAGCAGCCAAGGCCTTCAGGACTCCTACGAGCAGTACTTC; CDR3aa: CASSQGLQDSYEQYF
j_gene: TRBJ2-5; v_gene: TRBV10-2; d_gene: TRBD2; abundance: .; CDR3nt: TGCGCCAGCAGTGAGGGGGCTAGCGGGAGTAAAGCTCAGTACTTC; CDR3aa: CASSEGASGSKAQYF
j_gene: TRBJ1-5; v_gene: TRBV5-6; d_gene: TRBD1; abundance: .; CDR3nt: TGTGCCAGCAGCCCACCTGGACAGGGGGCGAATCAGCCCCAGCATTTT; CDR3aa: CASSPPGQGANQPQHF
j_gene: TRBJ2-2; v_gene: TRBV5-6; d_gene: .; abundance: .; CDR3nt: TGTGCCAGCAGCTTGGAGGGGGGCACCGGGGAGCTGTTTTTT; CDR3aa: CASSLEGGTGELFF
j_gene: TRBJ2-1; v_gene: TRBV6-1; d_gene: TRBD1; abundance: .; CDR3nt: TGTGCCAGCGCCCGGGACAGTTACAATGAGCAGTTCTTC; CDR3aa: CASARDSYNEQFF
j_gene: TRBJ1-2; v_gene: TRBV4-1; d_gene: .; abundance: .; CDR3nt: TGCGCCAGCAGTCCGGAGGGGGGCGACTATGGCTACACCTTC; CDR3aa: CASSPEGGDYGYTF
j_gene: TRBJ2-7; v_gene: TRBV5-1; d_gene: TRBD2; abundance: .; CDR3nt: TGCGCCAGCAGCACGGGACTAGCGGGAGGGGACACCGAGCAGTACTTC; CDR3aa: CASSTGLAGGDTEQYF
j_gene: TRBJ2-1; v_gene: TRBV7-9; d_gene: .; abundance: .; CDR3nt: TGTGCCAGCAGCCGAGGACGGACCTCCTACAATGAGCAGTTCTTC; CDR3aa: CASSRGRTSYNEQFF
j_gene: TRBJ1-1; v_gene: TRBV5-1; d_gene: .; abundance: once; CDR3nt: TGCGCCAGCAGCTTGGCTGGCGGAACTTTCTTT; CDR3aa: CASSLAGGTFF
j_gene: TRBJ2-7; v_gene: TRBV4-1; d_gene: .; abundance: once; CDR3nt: TGCGCCAGCAGCCAGACAACCGCTCTGGACGAGCAGTACTTC; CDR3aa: CASSQTTALDEQYF